This TCR beta chain was found in a study of T cell responses to AZD1222 COVID-19 vaccine. Whether given at about 4 or about 12 weeks, second doses were pooled. The CDR3 is made up of 13 amino acids. Germline V gene sequence: CDR1 SGHRS, CDR2 YFSETQ. V was clipped by 4 bases and J by 5 bases, with 11 bases between them. Sequencing was performed with immunoSEQ multiplex PCR; in TCRdb, only in-frame clones are kept and a portion is missing. Altogether 130,000 to 150,000 clones are present, approximately 89% being singletons, with the ten largest covering roughly 1.5%. The rearrangement joins TRBV5-1 to TRBJ2-3, with D unresolved. The sequenced sample was peripheral blood, obtained 28 days after the second AZD1222 dose. The sequence came from an adult who received the AZD1222 COVID-19 vaccine. CDR3 DNA: TGCGCCAGCAGCGGCTACCTAGAAGATACGCAGTATTTT. Translated, it gives CASSGYLEDTQYF. Supplemented by reference TRBV5-1 and TRBJ2-3, the full variable domain reads KAGVTQTPRYLIKTRGQQVTLSCSPISGHRSVSWYQQTPGQGLQFLFEYFSETQRNKGNFPGRFSGRQFSNSRSEMNVSTLELGDSALYLCASSGYLEDTQYFGPGTRLTVL.